The next 13 T cell receptor beta chains were all read from a single sample in a study of tumor and adjacent non-tumor tissue in lung cancer. The library came from three nested PCR rounds adapted from ARM-PCR protocols. TCRdb re-analysed the multiplex PCR reads in MiXCR, keeping a single row per CDR3 protein. The profile covers more than 85,000 distinct CDR3 sequences, with about 61% appearing a single time and around 20% taken by the ten largest. The template was RNA from unsorted bulk tissue. This non-tumor lung sample came from over 3 cm beyond the tumor edge. Sequencing was done on a sample of distant non-tumor lung tissue. The receptors here all came from a man aged 60-69 years with non-small cell lung cancer.

This clonotype was seen many times. This chain uses TRBV6-1 with TRBJ2-1; D remains ambiguous. The germline V and J ends were trimmed by 5 bases and 3 bases, with 11 bases remaining between them. Germline V lookup: CDR1 MNHNS, CDR2 SASEGT. This CDR3 contains 14 residues. This CDR3 reads CASSLSGVYNEQFF. CDR3 nucleotides: TGTGCCAGCAGTTTATCCGGTGTCTACAATGAGCAGTTCTTC.

A note on this clonotype: One end of the junction is discordant with germline, which a read error may explain. The chain is built from TRBV5-4 and TRBJ2-5, with 7 bases fitting TRBD1. This CDR3 is built from 13 residues. The germline V gene has CDR1 SGHNT and CDR2 YYREEE (reference sequence). The DNA of the CDR3 is TGTGCCAGCAATCAGGGACAGCAAGAGACCCAATACTTC. Amino acids: CASNQGQQETQYF.

The chain uses TRBV20-1 and TRBJ2-1; 14 nucleotides align to TRBD2. V was pared by 5 bases and J by 7 bases, with 4 bases of the junction left unmatched. Germline V gives CDR1 DFQATT, CDR2 SNEGSKA (reference sequence). This CDR3 is 14 amino acids long. The CDR3 spells CSAPGTSGGNEQFF. CDR3 coding DNA: TGCAGTGCTCCCGGGACTAGCGGGGGTAATGAGCAGTTCTTC.

The chain links TRBV6-6 to TRBJ2-1; D ambiguous. Germline V lookup: CDR1 MNHNY, CDR2 SVGAGI (reference sequence). CDR3 length: 14 amino acids. The CDR3 is CVSEERSSYNEQFF. The CDR3, as DNA: TGTGTCAGTGAGGAGAGGTCCTCCTACAATGAGCAGTTCTTC.

As to this clonotype: One end of the junction varies from germline; a read error may be responsible. CDR3: CTSSPLPNGGYEQFF. The CDR3 nucleotides read TGCACCAGCAGCCCACTCCCTAACGGGGGGTATGAGCAATTCTTC. This rearrangement joins TRBV4-1 to TRBJ2-1; TRBD2 matches at 7 bases. Per the germline V gene, CDR1 is MGHRA and CDR2 is YSYEKL. This CDR3 spans 15 amino acids.

This clonotype was picked up one time. Likely a read error: the CDR3 ends without its conserved phenylalanine or tryptophan. The chain employs TRBV9 and TRBJ1-6; D is unclear. From germline, CDR1 is SGDLS and CDR2 YYNGEE. The CDR3 is 16 amino acids. Trimming took off 0 bases at V and 3 bases at J, with 10 bases between the two ends. CDR3 loop: CASSVEATGYNSPLHI. DNA for the CDR3: TGTGCCAGCAGCGTAGAAGCAACTGGCTATAATTCACCCCTCCACATT.

As regards this clonotype: One end of the junction fails to match germline, which may point to a read error. The chain links TRBV4-2 to TRBJ2-5; possibly TRBD2 for D (6 bases). The CDR3 runs to 16 residues. CDR1 and CDR2 (germline): LGHNA, YNFKEQ. The CDR3 nucleotides read TGTGCAAGGAGCCAAGATCGAAATAGCGGAGAAGAGACCCAGTACTTT. Its protein product is CARSQDRNSGEETQYF.

The genes are TRBV20-1 and TRBJ2-1; D tentatively fits TRBD1 or TRBD2 (5 bases each). The CDR3 has 13 residues. Germline CDR1 and CDR2: DFQATT and SNEGSKA (reference sequence). V lost 3 bases to trimming and J lost 1 base, with 7 bases between them. The CDR3 protein is CSASEGSYNEQFF. CDR3 nucleotide sequence: TGCAGTGCTAGTGAGGGGTCCTACAATGAGCAGTTCTTC.

This clonotype was counted once. This may be a read error: a much more frequent sequence differs by one nucleotide. Because it lacks the conserved phenylalanine or tryptophan at the end, this CDR3 is likely a read error. The V call is TRBV5-1, the J call TRBJ2-5, with D tentatively TRBD1 or TRBD2 (6 bases each). Germline CDR1 and CDR2: SGHRS and YFSETQ. Trimming removed 1 base at V and 2 bases at J, with 12 bases between. The CDR3 is 15 residues long. DNA of the CDR3: TGCGCCAGCAGCTTGATAGGGGGGCCACAAGAGACCCAGTACTCC. This encodes CASSLIGGPQETQYS.

For this clonotype: It is likely a read error, because the conserved phenylalanine at the end of the CDR3 is missing. The V call is TRBV12-3 or TRBV12-4, the J call TRBJ2-5; D possibly matches TRBD1 or TRBD2 (5 bases each). The V gene lost 9 bases and the J gene lost 0 bases, with 14 bases spanning the gap. This CDR3 is built from 14 residues. The CDR3: CASRLGEHQETQYL. The DNA of the CDR3 is TGTGCCAGTAGGTTAGGGGAGCACCAAGAGACCCAGTACCTC.

In its sample, this clonotype was seen a few times. The final CDR3 position lacks the conserved phenylalanine or tryptophan, pointing to a likely read error. The DNA for the CDR3 is TGTGCCAGCAGTTGGGACAGAAGAAGTACGCAGTATCTT. This sequence encodes CASSWDRRSTQYL. The chain has TRBV12-3 or TRBV12-4 and TRBJ2-3, with 7 bases identical to TRBD1. The J segment lost 8 bases and the V segment lost 4 bases, leaving 6 bases of the junction unmatched. The CDR3 is made up of 13 amino acids.

A note on this clonotype: One base away lies a much larger clone, so this may be a sequencing read error. The J gene is TRBJ2-6, the V gene TRBV11-2; D uncertain. This CDR3 spans 12 amino acids. V was shortened by 7 bases and J by 6 bases, with 7 bases between the two germline ends. Germline values: CDR1 SGHAT, CDR2 FQNNGV. The CDR3 coding sequence is TGTGCCAGCACCTCGTTGGCCAACGTCCTGACTTTC. The encoded protein is CASTSLANVLTF.

The chain has TRBV24-1 and TRBJ2-1; 8 bases are a match to TRBD2. The CDR3 extends over 17 amino acids. Germline-derived CDR1 and CDR2 are KGHDR and SFDVKD. J lost 0 bases, V lost 3 bases, and 6 bases had no gene match. CDR3 region: CATSDTGGQSSYNEQFF. CDR3 coding DNA: TGTGCCACCAGTGATACGGGAGGGCAGAGCTCCTACAATGAGCAGTTCTTC.